The 19 T cell receptor beta chains below all came from one sample that was sequenced in a study of shared clonotypes between healthy human individuals. Here immunoSEQ multiplex PCR was the method, and the copy in TCRdb shows in-frame clones only, minus some. The sample records some 1.1 million clones, 77% being singletons. The specimen was memory CD4+ T cells from PBMCs. Subset described: CD45RA-negative fraction. These receptors were obtained from a man younger than 30 in good health. Some clones in this sample may be carry-over from other donors' samples.

This chain links TRBV5-1 with TRBJ2-7; 8 bases match TRBD1. Germline V CDR1 and CDR2: SGHRS, YFSETQ. Germline trimming cut 7 bases from V and 2 bases from J; bases unmatched to any gene: 11. The CDR3 runs 15 residues. CDR3 DNA sequence: TGCGCCAGCTCCACTCTGGCAGGGGGCACCTACGAGCAGTACTTC. Translation gives CASSTLAGGTYEQYF.

The chain joins TRBV5-6 to TRBJ1-2; 7 bases agree with TRBD1. The CDR3 is 16 amino acids. V shed 1 base, J shed 2 bases, and the junction held 8 bases outside the gene matches. In germline, CDR1 is SGHDT, CDR2 YYEEEE. DNA of the CDR3: TGTGCCAGCAGCTTGAGGGGCAGGGGGACCAACTATGGCTACACCTTC. It translates to CASSLRGRGTNYGYTF.

The J gene is TRBJ1-2, the V gene TRBV28, with no clear D. The CDR3 runs to 13 residues. Deletions cut 3 bases from V and 8 bases from J, with 13 bases between. Germline CDR1 is MDHEN and CDR2 is SYDVKM. The CDR3 nucleotides read TGTGCCAGCAGTTTGAGTTGGGGAAGGGGCTACACCTTC. It specifies CASSLSWGRGYTF.

The chain employs TRBV29-1 and TRBJ2-1, with 8 bases identical to TRBD2. Losses at the gene ends were 6 bases for V and 8 bases for J; bases not matched to a gene: 12. This CDR3 has 14 amino acids. Germline loops: CDR1 SQVTM, CDR2 ANQGSEA. The CDR3 reads CSVPGGRPRDEQFF. The CDR3, as DNA: TGCAGCGTCCCGGGGGGGCGGCCCCGCGATGAGCAGTTCTTC.

The chain recombines TRBV27 with TRBJ1-1, with TRBD1 as a possible D gene (6 bases). The CDR3 covers 14 residues. Germline V gene data show CDR1 as MNHEY and CDR2 as SMNVEV (reference sequence). Trimming cost V 3 bases and J 2 bases, with 10 bases left between them. The CDR3 DNA reads TGTGCCAGCAGTTTCGGGGGGCGAAACACTGAAGCTTTCTTT. Translating gives CASSFGGRNTEAFF.

The CDR3 reads CASSGRTFSYEQYF. Written as DNA, the CDR3 is TGTGCCAGCAGCGGCCGGACTTTCTCCTACGAGCAGTACTTC. This chain connects TRBV5-5 to TRBJ2-7; D may be TRBD2 (5 bases). Germline assignment: CDR1 SGHKS and CDR2 YYEKEE (reference sequence). This CDR3 contains 14 residues. The V end was cut by 4 bases, the J end by 0 bases, with 11 bases between.

This sequence joins TRBV18 and TRBJ1-5; possibly TRBD1 for D (5 bases). The CDR3 is made up of 17 amino acids. Trimming took off 2 bases at V and 5 bases at J, with 19 bases between the two ends. Germline lookup yields CDR1 KGHSH and CDR2 LQKENI. CDR3 residues: CASSPWIGGDSDQPQHF. Here the CDR3 DNA reads TGTGCCAGCTCACCATGGATAGGTGGGGACTCCGATCAGCCCCAGCATTTT.

This clone occurred once. This chain joins TRBV11-2 and TRBJ1-3, with D possibly being TRBD1 (5 bases). The CDR3 is made up of 14 amino acids. V lost 5 bases to trimming and J lost 4 bases, with 12 bases between them. Per germline, CDR1 SGHAT and CDR2 FQNNGV. CDR3 in DNA: TGTGCCAGCAGCCCCGGGACTTCAGGAAACACCATATATTTT. Protein: CASSPGTSGNTIYF.

The rearrangement links TRBV6-5 to TRBJ1-1; 7 bases are a match to TRBD1. The CDR3 extends over 14 amino acids. In germline, CDR1 is MNHEY, CDR2 SVGAGI. V dropped 5 bases and J dropped 0; count of bases not matched to a gene: 3. The CDR3 sequence is CASSRGRVNTEAFF. The CDR3 nucleotides read TGTGCCAGCAGTAGGGGGCGGGTGAACACTGAAGCTTTCTTT.

The V gene is TRBV5-1, the J gene TRBJ2-2, with TRBD2 matching over 10 bases. This CDR3 spans 15 amino acids. The germline gives CDR1 SGHRS, CDR2 YFSETQ. V shed 4 bases, J shed 3 bases, and the junction held 3 bases outside the gene matches. The CDR3 spells CASSRTSGDTGELFF. CDR3 bases: TGCGCCAGCAGCCGGACTAGCGGAGACACCGGGGAGCTGTTTTTT.

In its sample, this clone was seen a few times. The gene calls are TRBV19 and TRBJ1-2, with 9 bases aligning to TRBD1. Germline trimming cut 5 bases from V and 4 bases from J; bases unmatched to any gene: 8. The CDR3 is made up of 15 amino acids. Germline CDR1 LNHDA, CDR2 SQIVND (reference sequence). CDR3 protein: CASSLTGGYGYGYTF. The CDR3 region has the DNA TGTGCCAGTAGTTTAACAGGGGGCTACGGCTATGGCTACACCTTC.

The V gene is TRBV6-5, the J gene TRBJ1-1; D remains unclear. Germline assignment: CDR1 MNHEY and CDR2 SVGAGI. The germline V and J ends were trimmed by 5 bases and 9 bases, with 16 bases remaining between them. This CDR3 region has 13 residues. The DNA for the CDR3 is TGTGCCAGCAGTCCCGACACCTTTAGTAAAGCTTTCTTT. Translation gives CASSPDTFSKAFF.

This chain connects TRBV9 to TRBJ2-7, with a tentative D call TRBD2 (5 bases). The CDR3 sequence is 16 residues long. CDR1 and CDR2 (germline): SGDLS, YYNGEE. Deletions cut 0 bases from V and 7 bases from J, with 20 bases between. The CDR3 is CASSVEPEDFGGEQYF. The CDR3, as DNA: TGTGCCAGCAGCGTAGAACCCGAAGATTTCGGAGGAGAGCAGTACTTC.

Turning to this clone: A much larger clone lies one base from this, so it may be a read error. The V gene is TRBV6-1, the J gene TRBJ1-1; TRBD1 might be the D (6 bases). Germline V gives CDR1 MNHNS, CDR2 SASEGT. The CDR3 length is 15 residues. The CDR3 nucleotides read TGTGCCAGCAGTGAAGAAGTGGGGGCTTACACTGAAGCTTCCTTT. Translated: CASSEEVGAYTEASF.

This clone has only one observation. V and J are TRBV7-7 and TRBJ2-5; the D is unclear. Germline CDR1 is SSHAT and CDR2 is FNYEAQ (reference sequence). Trimming left V 1 base short and J 5 bases short, with 8 bases between. There are 13 residues in the CDR3. The CDR3 DNA reads as TGTGCCAGCAGCTTAGGGATTCGGGAGACCCAGTACTTC. Translating it yields CASSLGIRETQYF.

The chain has TRBV11-2 and TRBJ2-5, with 11 bases identical to TRBD1. The CDR3 spans 17 residues. Germline V lookup: CDR1 SGHAT, CDR2 FQNNGV. Unmatched junction bases numbered 12, after V lost 5 bases and J lost 4 bases. CDR3 sequence: CASSRTYFGTGGETQYF. In nucleotides, the CDR3 is TGTGCCAGCAGCCGGACATATTTCGGGACAGGGGGAGAGACCCAGTACTTC. The full variable domain, rest sourced from reference TRBV11-2 and TRBJ2-5, is EAGVAQSPRYKIIEKRQSVAFWCNPISGHATLYWYQQILGQGPKLLIQFQNNGVVDDSQLPKDRFSAERLKGVDSTLKIQPAKLEDSAVYLCASSRTYFGTGGETQYFGPGTRLLVL.

The chain joins TRBV10-1 to TRBJ1-1, with 12 bases that match TRBD1. The CDR3 contains 14 residues. The germline gives CDR1 WNHNN, CDR2 SYGVQD (reference sequence). The ends lost 0 bases at V and 11 bases at J; junction bases unmatched: 4. The CDR3 nucleotides are TGCGCCAGCAGTGAGTCCGGGACAGGGGGCATGGCTTTCTTT. Translation gives CASSESGTGGMAFF.

V is TRBV18 and J is TRBJ1-2; D ambiguous. V was pared by 2 bases and J by 11 bases, with 21 bases between. CDR1 is KGHSH and CDR2 is LQKENI in the germline V gene. This CDR3 region has 15 residues. In nucleotides, the CDR3 is TGTGCCAGCTCACCAAACTTGGAGGCAGCGGAGGGTTACACCTTC. Its protein product is CASSPNLEAAEGYTF.

The J gene is TRBJ2-2, the V gene TRBV4-3; D remains ambiguous. Germline CDR1 reads LGHNA; CDR2 reads YSLEER. V lost 3 bases and J 4 bases, leaving 15 bases between the germline ends. This CDR3 region has 16 residues. This CDR3 reads CASSHLIGRSTGELFF. The CDR3 region has the DNA TGCGCCAGCAGCCATCTTATAGGACGGAGCACCGGGGAGCTGTTTTTT.